What follows are 19 T cell receptor beta chains derived from one specimen sequenced in a study of cytomegalovirus exposure and HLA in healthy donors. Generated by immunoSEQ multiplex PCR, the TCRdb table keeps only in-frame clones and is missing some. The data contain approximately 160,000 clones, 84% of them seen just once; the ten biggest clones take up 10%. Sequenced sample: PBMCs. The receptors stem from a man aged 25 to 40 in good health and CMV-seropositive.

The V gene is TRBV27, the J gene TRBJ1-1; D not resolved. The CDR3 is 14 residues long. CDR1 is MNHEY and CDR2 is SMNVEV in the germline V gene (reference sequence). V shed 1 base and J shed 10 bases, with 16 bases lying between them. The chain's CDR3 is CASSLFGERVGAFF. In DNA, the CDR3 is TGTGCCAGCAGTTTATTTGGGGAGAGGGTTGGAGCTTTCTTT.

This clone was picked up a small number of times. The chain recombines TRBV15 with TRBJ2-3, with 8 positions matching TRBD2. J was trimmed by 14 bases and V by 0 bases; bases with no gene match: 4. Per the germline V gene, CDR1 is LNHNV and CDR2 is YYDKDF (reference sequence). The CDR3 is 12 residues long. CDR3 in DNA: TGTGCCACCAGCAGAGATCGGGGACTAGTGTATTTT. It translates to CATSRDRGLVYF. The full variable domain, rest sourced from reference TRBV15 and TRBJ2-3, is DAMVIQNPRYQVTQFGKPVTLSCSQTLNHNVMYWYQQKSSQAPKLLFHYYDKDFNNEADTPDNFQSRRPNTSFCFLDIRSPGLGDTAMYLCATSRDRGLVYFGPGTRLTVL.

This sequence joins TRBV30 and TRBJ1-6, with 7 bases that match TRBD1. Germline V gene data show CDR1 as GTSNPN and CDR2 as SVGIG (reference sequence). The trim removed 4 bases at V and 8 bases at J, leaving 2 bases unmatched. CDR3 length equals 12 residues. In DNA, the CDR3 is TGTGCCTGGAACAGGGGATATTCACCCCTCCACTTT. It codes for CAWNRGYSPLHF.

The gene calls are TRBV5-1 and TRBJ2-4; TRBD2 aligns across 10 bases. The germline V gene has CDR1 SGHRS and CDR2 YFSETQ. Losses at the gene ends were 2 bases for V and 2 bases for J; bases not matched to a gene: 7. The CDR3 length is 17 residues. DNA of the CDR3: TGCGCCAGCAGCTTCCAGCCTAGCGGGAGTACCAAAAACATTCAGTACTTC. Protein: CASSFQPSGSTKNIQYF.

The chain is built from TRBV7-9 and TRBJ1-2; no firm D call. The CDR3 is 13 amino acids. Trimming cost V 1 base and J 7 bases, with 10 bases left between them. CDR1 and CDR2 (germline): SEHNR, FQNEAQ (reference sequence). CDR3 loop: CASSLGTVRGYTF. The CDR3, as DNA: TGTGCCAGCAGCTTAGGTACAGTGCGTGGCTACACCTTC.

This clone has more than one count but fewer than ten. The chain links TRBV2 to TRBJ2-1; TRBD2 matches 9 bases. The CDR3 covers 15 residues. Germline CDR1 is SNHLY and CDR2 is FYNNEI. Losses at the gene ends were 7 bases for V and 4 bases for J; bases not matched to a gene: 8. The CDR3 loop is CASTRGLALYNEQFF. The CDR3 DNA reads TGTGCCAGCACAAGGGGACTAGCACTATACAATGAGCAGTTCTTC.

The chain has TRBV19 and TRBJ2-1, with 10 bases fitting TRBD2. The germline CDR1 and CDR2 sequences are LNHDA and SQIVND (reference sequence). CDR3 length: 16 amino acids. V was pared by 4 bases and J by 3 bases, with 6 bases of the junction left unmatched. The DNA of the CDR3 is TGTGCCAGTAGTAACTCGCTAGCGGGAGACTACAATGAGCAGTTCTTC. It yields the protein CASSNSLAGDYNEQFF.

CDR3 bases: TGCAGCGTCGACGAACGACAGGGGGATGAAGCTTTCTTT. It is translated as CSVDERQGDEAFF. This chain links TRBV29-1 with TRBJ1-1, with 9 nucleotides matching TRBD1. Per germline, CDR1 SQVTM and CDR2 ANQGSEA. Trimming at V came to 6 bases and at J to 7 bases, leaving 9 bases not matched to a gene. The CDR3 contains 13 residues.

CDR3 DNA: TGTGCCTGGAGTGCGGGACTAGCGGGAGGGAATGAGCAGTTCTTC. Protein product: CAWSAGLAGGNEQFF. This sequence joins TRBV30 and TRBJ2-1; 16 bases line up with TRBD2. The CDR3 extends over 15 amino acids. Germline CDR1 reads GTSNPN; CDR2 reads SVGIG (reference sequence). The ends lost 1 base at V and 7 bases at J; junction bases unmatched: 1.

The genes are TRBV6-5 and TRBJ2-7, with 8 nucleotides matching TRBD1. V shed 2 bases and J 2 bases; nucleotides not matched to a gene: 2. CDR1 is MNHEY, CDR2 SVGAGI, per germline. This CDR3 region has 14 residues. The CDR3, as DNA: TGTGCCAGCAGTTACGGGACAGGCCCCTACGAGCAGTACTTC. It encodes CASSYGTGPYEQYF.

This chain uses TRBV13 with TRBJ1-2; no clear D. V was shortened by 1 base and J by 2 bases, with 11 bases between the two germline ends. The CDR3 runs to 15 residues. Germline V CDR1 and CDR2: PRHDT, FYEKMQ (reference sequence). CDR3 region: CASSLDYSSNYGYTF. CDR3 DNA sequence: TGTGCCAGCAGCTTAGATTACAGCAGCAACTATGGCTACACCTTC.

The gene calls are TRBV29-1 and TRBJ1-2, with unresolved D. The CDR3 runs 13 residues. V lost 4 bases and J 3 bases, leaving 12 bases between the germline ends. CDR1 is SQVTM and CDR2 is ANQGSEA in the germline V gene. This CDR3 reads CSVVNAEYYGYTF. In DNA, the CDR3 is TGCAGCGTTGTAAACGCAGAATACTATGGCTACACCTTC.

This chain uses TRBV11-3 with TRBJ2-5; 8 nucleotides line up with TRBD1. From germline, CDR1 is SGHNT and CDR2 YENEEA. The CDR3 contains 13 residues. The ends lost 3 bases at V and 5 bases at J; junction bases unmatched: 2. CDR3 loop: CASSLDREETQYF. CDR3 nucleotide sequence: TGTGCCAGCAGCTTGGACAGGGAGGAGACCCAGTACTTC.

A few counts support this clone. This chain links TRBV2 with TRBJ1-4, with D maybe TRBD1 (5 bases). CDR3 length: 16 residues. CDR1 and CDR2 from the germline V gene are SNHLY and FYNNEI. The V gene lost 6 bases and the J gene lost 1 base, with 15 bases spanning the gap. CDR3 protein: CASRGPRGGTNEKLFF. DNA for the CDR3: TGTGCCAGCAGAGGTCCAAGGGGCGGAACTAATGAAAAACTGTTTTTT.

The chain uses TRBV30 and TRBJ2-2; tentative D call: TRBD2 (5 bases). V was clipped by 0 bases and J by 1 base, with 6 bases between them. The CDR3 extends over 14 amino acids. Looked up from germline, CDR1 is GTSNPN and CDR2 is SVGIG (reference sequence). As DNA, the CDR3 is TGTGCCTGGAGTGTGGGGAGGAACACCGGGGAGCTGTTTTTT. Translating it yields CAWSVGRNTGELFF.

This clone was seen just once. The V gene is TRBV18, the J gene TRBJ2-7; D unresolved. The CDR3 runs 13 residues. Germline CDR1 reads KGHSH; CDR2 reads LQKENI. Between the trimmed V and J ends, which lost 0 bases and 9 bases, there was a span of 12 bases. CDR3 bases: TGTGCCAGCTCACCACCGGTCGATCGAGGGCAGTACTTC. Translation: CASSPPVDRGQYF.

V is TRBV7-7 and J is TRBJ2-5; TRBD2 matches at 11 bases. The germline gives CDR1 SSHAT, CDR2 FNYEAQ (reference sequence). The junction had 10 bases not matched to a gene; V was cut back by 0 bases and J by 4 bases. The CDR3 spans 18 residues. CDR3 residues: CASSLAFLSGGAAETQYF. CDR3 nucleotides: TGTGCCAGCAGCTTAGCCTTCCTTAGCGGGGGGGCCGCAGAGACCCAGTACTTC.

In this sample, this clone turned up once. This chain connects TRBV7-3 to TRBJ2-3; 14 bases are shared with TRBD2. The V and J ends lost 2 bases and 3 bases, in that order; junction bases with no gene match: 7. The CDR3 is made up of 18 amino acids. The V gene's germline CDR1 is SGHTA and CDR2 FQGTGA. The CDR3 region has the DNA TGTGCCAGCAGCTTAGAGGGACTAGCGGGAGCGGGTACAGATACGCAGTATTTT. Its protein is CASSLEGLAGAGTDTQYF.

The CDR3 DNA is TGTGCCTGGAGTAACAGTTTTAACTATGGCTACACCTTC. Translation: CAWSNSFNYGYTF. The chain carries TRBV30 and TRBJ1-2, with D hard to call. V was cut by 2 bases and J by 1 base, with 8 bases left in between. The CDR3 spans 13 residues. CDR1 and CDR2 from the germline V gene are GTSNPN and SVGIG (reference sequence).